A selection of T cell receptor beta chains follows, all from one sample in a study of T cell responses to AZD1222 COVID-19 vaccine. Generated by immunoSEQ multiplex PCR, the TCRdb table keeps only in-frame clones and is missing some. The sample includes roughly 170,000 clones, 90% to 95% of them seen just once. The starting material was peripheral blood, obtained 28 days after the second AZD1222 dose. These receptors were collected from an adult who received the AZD1222 COVID-19 vaccine. The CDR3 runs from the conserved cysteine through the conserved F or W. A D gene is named only where the DNA matches it firmly. Clone size is stated in some rows and not others, as once, few, many or a class when expanded.

NA TRBJ1-5 TRBV6-6 NA CASSSPLSPQHF TGTGCCAGCAGTTCTCCCCTTTCGCCCCAGCATTTT
NA TRBJ2-1 TRBV6-1 NA CASGEPGTDGGFF TGTGCCAGCGGTGAGCCCGGTACCGACGGGGGGTTCTTC
NA TRBJ2-2 TRBV11-2 once CASSLNGGTGELFF TGTGCCAGCAGCTTAAATGGTGGAACCGGGGAGCTGTTTTTT
NA TRBJ1-5 TRBV28 NA CASSLGQGYQPQHF TGTGCCAGCAGTTTGGGGCAGGGGTATCAGCCCCAGCATTTT
TRBD2 TRBJ2-7 TRBV29-1 NA CSVVTGDTSGATYEQYF TGCAGCGTTGTCACAGGAGATACTAGCGGAGCAACCTACGAGCAGTACTTC
TRBD2 TRBJ2-1 TRBV9 NA CASSVKSGTSGSYNEQFF TGTGCCAGCAGCGTCAAAAGTGGGACTAGCGGGTCCTACAATGAGCAGTTCTTC
TRBD1 TRBJ1-2 TRBV11-2 once CASSSPTGRGYTF TGTGCCAGCAGCTCTCCGACAGGGAGGGGCTACACCTTC
NA TRBJ2-1 TRBV14 NA CASSQDGGAYNEQFF TGTGCCAGCAGCCAAGATGGCGGTGCATACAATGAGCAGTTCTTC
NA TRBJ2-5 TRBV6-5 NA CASSYGETQYF TGTGCCAGCAGTTATGGAGAGACCCAGTACTTC
NA TRBJ1-1 TRBV30 NA CAWHRDGTEAFF TGTGCCTGGCACAGGGACGGGACTGAAGCTTTCTTT
NA TRBJ1-4 TRBV18 NA CASSRRTTHEGEKLFF TGTGCCAGCTCACGGAGGACTACCCACGAGGGGGAAAAACTGTTTTTT
NA TRBJ2-6 TRBV27 NA CASSVDRLGANVLTF TGTGCCAGCAGCGTAGACAGACTTGGGGCCAACGTCCTGACTTTC
NA TRBJ2-1 TRBV28 NA CASSLRGSRNEQFF TGTGCCAGCAGTTTGCGAGGGAGTAGAAATGAGCAGTTCTTC
TRBD2 TRBJ2-3 TRBV4-3 NA CASSQDTGLARDTQYF TGCGCCAGCAGCCAAGATACAGGACTAGCGAGGGATACGCAGTATTTT
NA TRBJ2-7 TRBV19 NA CATAGGREQYF TGTGCCACTGCCGGGGGCAGGGAGCAGTACTTC
NA TRBJ2-2 TRBV10-1 NA CASSPSRVARNPGELFF TGCGCCAGCAGCCCCTCCCGGGTGGCTAGGAATCCCGGGGAGCTGTTTTTT
TRBD1 TRBJ2-7 TRBV29-1 NA CRPAPGQETYEQYF TGCAGGCCGGCCCCGGGACAGGAGACCTACGAGCAGTACTTC
TRBD2 TRBJ2-1 TRBV7-3 NA CASRNLAEPYNEQFF TGTGCCAGCAGGAATCTAGCGGAGCCCTACAATGAGCAGTTCTTC
TRBD1 TRBJ1-2 TRBV19 NA CASTALPVAGGWTIPLNYGYTF TGTGCCAGTACGGCCCTCCCGGTGGCAGGGGGCTGGACGATTCCTTTAAACTATGGCTACACCTTC
TRBD1 TRBJ2-2 TRBV11-1 NA CASSFWDRGTGELFF TGTGCCAGCAGCTTCTGGGACAGGGGTACCGGGGAGCTGTTTTTT
NA TRBJ2-1 TRBV6-5 NA CASSKQGPNEQFF TGTGCCAGCAGTAAACAGGGACCCAATGAGCAGTTCTTC
NA TRBJ2-3 TRBV5-1 NA CASSLDGAAATDTQYF TGCGCCAGCAGCTTGGACGGGGCCGCTGCCACAGATACGCAGTATTTT
NA TRBJ2-5 TRBV6-5 NA CASSPGHGSTQYF TGTGCCAGCAGCCCGGGACACGGGTCTACCCAGTACTTC
TRBD1 TRBJ2-1 TRBV7-6 NA CASSGDSDEQFF TGTGCCAGCAGTGGGGACAGCGATGAGCAGTTCTTC
NA TRBJ2-2 TRBV7-9 once CASSLARGTGELFF TGTGCCAGCAGCTTAGCGAGGGGCACCGGGGAGCTGTTTTTT
TRBD1 TRBJ1-4 TRBV18 NA CASSPSTGGFDEKLFF TGTGCCAGCTCACCCTCAACAGGGGGCTTTGATGAAAAACTGTTTTTT
NA TRBJ1-3 TRBV9 NA CASSVASADSLRSGNTIYF TGTGCCAGCAGCGTAGCTAGTGCGGACTCACTCCGCTCTGGAAACACCATATATTTT
NA TRBJ1-3 TRBV6-5 NA CASSYIQGRGNTIYF TGTGCCAGCAGTTACATCCAGGGTCGGGGAAACACCATATATTTT
NA TRBJ2-2 TRBV2 NA CASSYSGELFF TGTGCCAGCTCGTACAGCGGGGAGCTGTTTTTT
TRBD2 TRBJ2-3 TRBV5-1 NA CASSSAPSGYTDTQYF TGCGCCAGCAGCTCGGCTCCTAGCGGTTACACAGATACGCAGTATTTT
TRBD2 TRBJ2-2 TRBV7-9 NA CASSLLGFREGLGGELFF TGTGCCAGCAGCTTACTTGGTTTCCGGGAGGGCCTTGGCGGGGAGCTGTTTTTT